This TCR beta chain stems from a study of T cells in Graves' hyperthyroidism and ophthalmopathy (dated by TCRdb to between 2017 and 2020). Concerning the study at large: Peripheral blood was collected at initial diagnosis, before any treatment. A discovery cohort of about a hundred patients, approximately 45 with Graves' ophthalmopathy and 57 with stable Graves' hyperthyroidism, was used to find distinguishing TCR V-J signatures. Prospective prediction of ophthalmopathy was tested in an independent validation cohort consisting of 18 hyperthyroidism patients and some 17 patients who later progressed to ophthalmopathy. For training and testing, the 100 or so patients in the discovery cohort were randomly divided in a 7:3 ratio. In addition, the study compared T-cell repertoires in thyroid tissue and in blood from several Graves' hyperthyroidism patients. After sampling, hyperthyroidism patients received methimazole starting at 30 mg daily, and ophthalmopathy patients received high-dose intravenous methylprednisolone. The paper describes TCR Vbeta CDR3 sequencing of around 140 peripheral blood samples, made up of 43 ophthalmopathy patients, approximately 73 hyperthyroidism patients and roughly 17 progressor patients. Overall study outcomes, separate from this receptor: No statistical method was used to set the sample size in advance, and investigators knew the group allocation. A 13 V-J signature model separated ophthalmopathy from stable hyperthyroidism, with around 88% sensitivity and roughly 81% specificity in cross-validation and 80%/75% in testing. Most expanded thyroid clonotypes (frequency above 0.001) were also detected in blood, a finding suggesting that blood repertoires may reflect thyroid immune responses. In validation, progression to ophthalmopathy was predicted by the model with 55% to 71% sensitivity and nearly 75% specificity, a median of about 6.8 months before onset.

Amplification of TCR beta CDR3 regions was carried out from RNA transcripts. The TCR CDR3 was subjected to a first round of RT-PCR using the HTBI primer set and the Qiagen OneStep RT-PCR kit. Libraries were constructed in a second round of multiplex PCR, after which size selection and purification were performed. Paired-end sequencing of the libraries was performed with 100 bp reads on an Illumina HiSeq2000. The study's own analysis went as follows. Raw data were processed with SOAPnuke, discarding reads with adapters, uncalled bases, mean Phred below 15, or no exact constant-primer or identifier match. COPE v1.2.5 was used to merge the high-quality paired reads, and each unique nucleotide sequence was defined as a clonotype. MiTCR v1.1 was used to align clonotypes to the IMGT TRBV, TRBD and TRBJ reference segments. Analysis was restricted to V-J combinations with a frequency above 0.0001, which covered 98% to 99.2% of repertoires. A TCS score was defined as the ratio between F50 (clonal expansion) and ExV (chaos), using BLOSUM62-based TCRdist between CDR3 peptides within each V-J. Welch's t-statistics and random forest reduced roughly 540 V-J features to about 13, which were used in a naive Bayes classifier (R e1071). Starting from the raw public reads, TCRdb applied fastp trimming at Q25, assembled clones with MiXCR and retained in-frame beta chains. Rows with one shared CDR3 protein collapse into an entry with the most common genes and DNA. V and J calls and clone size were set by TCRdb, not the authors. The sample table lists some 770,000 distinct CDR3 sequences, around 17% of them with a count of one. Over 7.5% of the sample rests with the top ten.

Graves' hyperthyroidism was defined as stable when no progression to ophthalmopathy occurred over 18 months of follow-up. Hyperthyroidism patients were aged 18 to 65 years and newly diagnosed, with disease duration of less than 2 months. Patients with uncontrolled infections, other autoimmune diseases, pregnancy or lactation were excluded. Diagnoses were based on clinical symptoms, serum thyroxine and TRAb, thyroid ultrasound and orbital computed tomography. PBMCs were isolated from roughly 10 ml of fresh peripheral blood by Ficoll-Paque density gradient centrifugation. Trizol reagent was used to extract total RNA, and RNA quality was then checked on an Agilent 2100 Bioanalyzer. With respect to this clonotype: This clone's antigen is unknown. It has no much larger one-base neighbor in the sample; base qualities were not kept.

Here V drops 2 bases and J drops 4 bases, and the junction holds 5 bases not matched to any gene. The germline V gene yields KGHSH for CDR1 and LQKENI for CDR2. The CDR3 has 15 amino acids, counting the end cysteine and phenylalanine. Only the CDR3 region is kept as DNA, spanning 45 bases read in frame from base 1. Sample: blood. This sequence uses TRBV18 and TRBJ1-2, with 9 junctional bases fitting TRBD1. The sequence derives from a man younger than 30 with Graves' hyperthyroidism. The DNA reads as follows: TGTGCCAGCTCACCAAAAAGGGACAGGGTCTATGGCTACACCTTC. Translated, it gives CASSPKRDRVYGYTF.